This T cell receptor beta chain was retrieved from a study of PD-L1 blockade in urothelial cancer. Study overall: Typically, measured as a median, blood samples had about 140,000 T cells.

V lost 5 bases and J lost 0; bases outside the gene matches: 4. The CDR3 has 15 amino acids. From germline, CDR1 is SGHVS and CDR2 FQNEAQ. Time point described: peripheral blood 6 weeks after treatment start. This clone was seen more than once but under ten times. TCRdb's table, derived via immunoSEQ multiplex PCR, lists solely in-frame clones and lacks some. The table has around 66,000 clones, around nine tenths seen once. The sequence was obtained from a man in his sixties with urothelial cancer. The gene calls are TRBV7-8 and TRBJ2-1, with TRBD2 matching 7 bases. This specimen consisted of PBMCs, obtained around atezolizumab (anti-PD-L1) treatment. CDR3 protein: CASSRSGTSYNEQFF. The CDR3 region has the DNA TGTGCCAGCAGCCGAAGCGGGACCTCCTACAATGAGCAGTTCTTC.